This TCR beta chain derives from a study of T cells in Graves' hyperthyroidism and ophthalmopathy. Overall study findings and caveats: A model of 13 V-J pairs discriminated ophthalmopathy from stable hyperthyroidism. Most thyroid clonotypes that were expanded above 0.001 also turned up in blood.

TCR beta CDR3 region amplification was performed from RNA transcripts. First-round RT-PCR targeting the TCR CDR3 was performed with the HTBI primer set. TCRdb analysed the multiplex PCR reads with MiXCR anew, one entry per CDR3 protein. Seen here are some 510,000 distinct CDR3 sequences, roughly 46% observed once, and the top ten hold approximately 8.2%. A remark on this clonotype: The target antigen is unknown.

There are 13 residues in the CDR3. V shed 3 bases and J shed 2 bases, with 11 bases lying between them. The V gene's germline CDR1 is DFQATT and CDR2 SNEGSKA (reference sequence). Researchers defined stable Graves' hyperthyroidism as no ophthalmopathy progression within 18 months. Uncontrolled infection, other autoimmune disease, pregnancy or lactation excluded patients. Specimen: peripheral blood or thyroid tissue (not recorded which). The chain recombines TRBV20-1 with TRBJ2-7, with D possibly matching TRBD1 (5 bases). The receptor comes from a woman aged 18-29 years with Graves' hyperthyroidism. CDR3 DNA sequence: TGCAGTGCTAGTGGGGCAGGGACCTACGAGCAGTACTTC. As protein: CSASGAGTYEQYF.